Listed here is a single T cell receptor beta chain. Its antigen is currently unknown. The data derive from a study of cytomegalovirus exposure and HLA in healthy donors. The study, taken as a whole, reports: V- and J-gene trimming of TCR beta was linked (in a later analysis) to a missense DCLRE1C variant. According to a later analysis, donors in an Asian-associated ancestry cluster reportedly had fewer N-insertions than the roughly 720-donor mean.

In nominal health when sampled, donors likely had unrecorded immune exposures nonetheless. The PCR used 60 Vbeta and 13 Jbeta primers. Clones were read by immunoSEQ multiplex PCR, and TCRdb kept only the in-frame ones, dropping some. The table lists fewer than 250,000 clones, over 75% of them singletons. The CDR3 sequence is 15 residues long. V shed 6 bases and J 7 bases; nucleotides not matched to a gene: 9. Germline CDR1 is SNHLY and CDR2 is FYNNEI. The chain combines TRBV2 with TRBJ1-5; 10 bases map to TRBD1. The source material was PBMCs. The receptor comes from a girl aged 2-9 years in good health and CMV-seronegative. The CDR3 region is CASSLGTGASQPQHF. For the CDR3, the DNA is TGTGCCAGCAGCCTAGGGACAGGGGCTAGCCAGCCCCAGCATTTT.